The next 30 T cell receptor beta chains were all read from a single sample in a study of T cells in Graves' hyperthyroidism and ophthalmopathy. RNA transcripts gave rise to amplified TCR beta CDR3 regions. HTBI primers drove first-round RT-PCR of the TCR CDR3. Using its own MiXCR run on the multiplex PCR reads, TCRdb lists one record per CDR3 protein. This repertoire shows 650,000 to 700,000 distinct CDR3 sequences, about 18% found once; its top ten account for roughly a sixth. Sequencing used blood. These receptors all stem from a man aged 50 to 59 with Graves' hyperthyroidism.

This clonotype was picked up many times. The chain couples TRBV7-9 to TRBJ2-5; D may be TRBD2 (6 bases). With 0 bases removed from V and 4 bases from J, the gap between germline ends came to 9 bases. The CDR3 spans 14 residues. The V gene's germline CDR1 is SEHNR and CDR2 FQNEAQ (reference sequence). The CDR3, as DNA: TGTGCCAGCAGCTTAGCTGCGGGACCAGAGACCCAGTACTTC. Translating gives CASSLAAGPETQYF.

The chain recombines TRBV11-2 with TRBJ2-5, with 10 nucleotides matching TRBD2. The junction had 7 bases not matched to a gene; V was cut back by 5 bases and J by 1 base. There are 16 residues in the CDR3. Germline CDR1 SGHAT, CDR2 FQNNGV. CDR3 sequence (DNA): TGTGCCAGCAGCACGGGACTAGCGTTGATCCAAGAGACCCAGTACTTC. This sequence encodes CASSTGLALIQETQYF.

In its sample, this clonotype was seen a few times. The chain couples TRBV18 to TRBJ1-2; D not resolved. Germline lookup yields CDR1 KGHSH and CDR2 LQKENI. V was shortened by 1 base and J by 8 bases, with 8 bases between the two germline ends. The CDR3 covers 12 residues. CDR3 protein: CASSPQSEGYTF. CDR3 DNA sequence: TGTGCCAGCTCACCACAGAGTGAAGGCTACACCTTC.

This clonotype was counted ten times or more. The chain uses TRBV28 and TRBJ1-2, with TRBD1 matching over 8 bases. V lost 4 bases to trimming and J lost 0 bases; unmatched junction nucleotides: 4. Germline lookup yields CDR1 MDHEN and CDR2 SYDVKM. This CDR3 is built from 15 residues. CDR3 nucleotide sequence: TGTGCCAGCAGTTCCCTGACAGGGGCTAACTATGGCTACACCTTC. This codes for CASSSLTGANYGYTF.

There are a few counts of this clonotype. The chain recombines TRBV25-1 with TRBJ1-1; unclear D gene. V was cut by 6 bases and J by 3 bases, with 8 bases left in between. The CDR3 totals 12 residues. Germline loops: CDR1 MGHDK, CDR2 SYGVNS. CDR3 residues: CASRGGYTEAFF. The DNA of the CDR3 is TGTGCCAGCAGGGGTGGGTACACTGAAGCTTTCTTT. The variable domain in full, completed from reference TRBV25-1 and TRBJ1-1, reads EADIYQTPRYLVIGTGKKITLECSQTMGHDKMYWYQQDPGMELHLIHYSYGVNSTEKGDLSSESTVSRIRTEHFPLTLESARPSHTSQYLCASRGGYTEAFFGQGTRLTVV.

This clonotype was counted at least ten times. The J gene is TRBJ1-2, the V gene TRBV13; D is perhaps TRBD1 (5 bases). The V end lost 5 bases, the J end lost 3 bases, and 13 bases lay between the germline ends. The length of the CDR3 is 14 residues. Germline V gene lookup returns CDR1 PRHDT and CDR2 FYEKMQ (reference sequence). CDR3 nucleotides: TGTGCCAGCAGCCCGTCGGGGCCCGACTATGGCTACACCTTC. Amino acids: CASSPSGPDYGYTF.

The genes are TRBV20-1 and TRBJ1-5; no clear D. The CDR3 runs to 13 residues. Looked up from germline, CDR1 is DFQATT and CDR2 is SNEGSKA (reference sequence). Trimming stripped 0 bases from V and 4 bases from J, with 7 bases between. The CDR3 bases are TGCAGTGCTAGAGATGAAGCTAATCAGCCCCAGCATTTT. It is translated as CSARDEANQPQHF.

This clonotype was seen repeatedly, ten times or more. The chain carries TRBV19 and TRBJ1-2, with TRBD1 as a possible D gene (5 bases). Germline V gene data show CDR1 as LNHDA and CDR2 as SQIVND (reference sequence). The CDR3 consists of 11 residues. Trimming shortened V by 5 bases and J by 6 bases, and 7 bases separated the two germline ends. The CDR3 sequence: CASSPGDGYTF. In nucleotides, the CDR3 is TGTGCCAGTAGTCCGGGGGATGGCTACACCTTC. The complete variable domain, with remaining parts taken from reference TRBV19 and TRBJ1-2, reads DGGITQSPKYLFRKEGQNVTLSCEQNLNHDAMYWYRQDPGQGLRLIYYSQIVNDFQKGDIAEGYSVSREKKESFPLTVTSAQKNPTAFYLCASSPGDGYTFGSGTRLTVV.

This clonotype was seen a handful of times. This chain connects TRBV30 to TRBJ2-1; TRBD2 agrees at 9 bases. V lost 4 bases and J lost 9; bases outside the gene matches: 10. The CDR3 spans 14 residues. Germline V gives CDR1 GTSNPN, CDR2 SVGIG (reference sequence). CDR3 nucleotide sequence: TGTGCCTGGAACCCGGGACTAGCAAACGGTGAGCAGTTCTTC. Encoded protein: CAWNPGLANGEQFF.

This clonotype was counted at least ten times. The DNA of the CDR3 is TGTGCCAGCAGTTTACGACTAGCGGGCGGGGAGCTGTTTTTT. It translates to CASSLRLAGGELFF. The rearrangement joins TRBV28 to TRBJ2-2, with 10 bases matching TRBD2. The CDR3 is 14 amino acids. Germline V gene data show CDR1 as MDHEN and CDR2 as SYDVKM. V gave up 2 bases and J gave up 7 bases; unmatched junction bases: 1.

This clonotype was counted only a few times. The chain uses TRBV3-1 and TRBJ2-1; 8 bases fit TRBD2. CDR1 is LGHDT, CDR2 YNNKEL, per germline (reference sequence). This CDR3 has 14 amino acids. V shed 3 bases and J 7 bases; nucleotides not matched to a gene: 5. The CDR3 here is CASSHRTSWNEQFF. CDR3 DNA: TGTGCCAGCAGCCACCGGACTAGCTGGAATGAGCAGTTCTTC.

This clonotype has at least ten counts. The rearrangement joins TRBV11-2 to TRBJ2-5; D is unclear. Germline lookup yields CDR1 SGHAT and CDR2 FQNNGV. This CDR3 contains 11 residues. V was pared by 2 bases and J by 13 bases, with 11 bases between. DNA of the CDR3: TGTGCCAGCAGCTTACAGGCGGCCCCGTACTTC. It yields the protein CASSLQAAPYF.

This clonotype was detected many times. The rearrangement links TRBV10-3 to TRBJ2-5; 11 bases match TRBD2. The CDR3 length is 15 residues. Germline CDR1 is ENHRY and CDR2 is SYGVKD. V shed 6 bases and J 5 bases; nucleotides not matched to a gene: 8. CDR3: CAIRPGTSGGETQYF. Written as DNA, the CDR3 is TGTGCCATCAGGCCCGGGACTAGCGGAGGGGAGACCCAGTACTTC.

This clonotype was seen ten or more times. The rearrangement links TRBV11-2 to TRBJ2-2; TRBD2 is a possible D gene (7 bases). The germline V and J ends were trimmed by 1 base and 1 base, with 13 bases remaining between them. The CDR3 runs 17 residues. Germline CDR1 SGHAT, CDR2 FQNNGV. The CDR3 DNA is TGTGCCAGCAGCTTAGGTCGGGGGGCTAAGAACACCGGGGAGCTGTTTTTT. Its translation: CASSLGRGAKNTGELFF.

This clonotype showed up many times. The J gene is TRBJ1-2, the V gene TRBV27; tentative D call: TRBD1 (5 bases). The germline CDR1 and CDR2 sequences are MNHEY and SMNVEV (reference sequence). The CDR3 has 16 amino acids. Trimming took off 2 bases at V and 4 bases at J, with 17 bases between the two ends. Here the CDR3 DNA reads TGTGCCAGCAGTTTAATAGGGACGCGGCCGGGCTATGGCTACACCTTC. This gives the protein CASSLIGTRPGYGYTF.

This clonotype was picked up many times. This chain links TRBV27 with TRBJ1-3; D is undetermined. V was pared by 5 bases and J by 0 bases, with 11 bases between. The CDR3 has 15 residues. In germline, CDR1 is MNHEY, CDR2 SMNVEV (reference sequence). Here the CDR3 reads CASSPRPDSGNTIYF. DNA for the CDR3: TGTGCCAGCAGTCCAAGACCGGACTCTGGAAACACCATATATTTT.

This clonotype was observed at least ten times. This chain connects TRBV11-2 to TRBJ2-1, with 9 bases fitting TRBD2. Germline CDR1 reads SGHAT; CDR2 reads FQNNGV. V gave up 5 bases and J gave up 6 bases; unmatched junction bases: 8. CDR3 size: 15 residues. The CDR3 here is CASSRSSGRPNEQFF. The CDR3 DNA is TGTGCCAGCAGCCGTTCGAGCGGGAGGCCCAATGAGCAGTTCTTC.

This clonotype was picked up many times. This chain links TRBV3-1 with TRBJ2-5; TRBD1 is a possible D gene (5 bases). Germline CDR1 is LGHDT and CDR2 is YNNKEL (reference sequence). Trimming pared 4 bases from V and 1 base from J, leaving 7 bases between. The CDR3 contains 13 residues. CDR3 sequence (DNA): TGTGCCAGCAGCCGACAGTTCCAAGAGACCCAGTACTTC. Its protein product is CASSRQFQETQYF.

This clonotype was recorded a few times. This rearrangement joins TRBV29-1 to TRBJ2-1; unclear D gene. This CDR3 is 12 amino acids long. V was cut by 4 bases and J by 6 bases, with 10 bases left in between. The germline V gene has CDR1 SQVTM and CDR2 ANQGSEA. This chain's CDR3 is CSVGVRSNEQFF. DNA of the CDR3: TGCAGCGTTGGCGTGCGGAGCAATGAGCAGTTCTTC.

This clonotype was observed a few times. The V call is TRBV20-1, the J call TRBJ2-5; TRBD2 aligns across 10 bases. V lost 4 bases to trimming and J lost 3 bases; unmatched junction nucleotides: 2. CDR1 is DFQATT, CDR2 SNEGSKA, per germline (reference sequence). This CDR3 spans 13 amino acids. In nucleotides, the CDR3 is TGCAGTGCTAACCTAGCGGGAGAAGAGACCCAGTACTTC. Residues: CSANLAGEETQYF.

V gene TRBV15 combines with J gene TRBJ2-1; TRBD1 or TRBD2 may be the D gene (5 bases each). CDR3 size: 16 residues. V lost 5 bases and J 4 bases, leaving 18 bases between the germline ends. Germline CDR1 LNHNV, CDR2 YYDKDF (reference sequence). The CDR3 coding sequence is TGTGCCACCAGCGGGAGCAGGGTCGGTATGTACAATGAGCAGTTCTTC. Translating it yields CATSGSRVGMYNEQFF.

At least ten counts were recorded for this clonotype. The chain links TRBV28 to TRBJ2-7, with 11 bases matching TRBD2. The CDR3 spans 15 residues. CDR1 and CDR2 (germline): MDHEN, SYDVKM. The V and J ends lost 5 bases and 4 bases, in that order; junction bases with no gene match: 7. CDR3 sequence reads: CASSVSTSGSYEQYF. The CDR3 bases are TGTGCCAGCAGTGTCTCTACTAGCGGGAGTTACGAGCAGTACTTC.

This chain uses TRBV20-1 with TRBJ2-7; 7 bases line up with TRBD1. The V gene's germline CDR1 is DFQATT and CDR2 SNEGSKA (reference sequence). J was trimmed by 3 bases and V by 6 bases; bases with no gene match: 8. The CDR3 is 13 residues long. CDR3 protein: CSAPGQTNYEQYF. CDR3 DNA: TGCAGTGCCCCGGGACAGACCAACTACGAGCAGTACTTC.

This clonotype was recorded at least ten times. The gene calls are TRBV6-1 and TRBJ2-7, with 7 positions matching TRBD1. Germline trimming cut 5 bases from V and 1 base from J; bases unmatched to any gene: 5. The CDR3 totals 14 residues. CDR1 is MNHNS and CDR2 is SASEGT in the germline V gene. The CDR3 DNA follows: TGTGCCAGCAGTAACGACAGGGTTTCCTACGAGCAGTACTTC. This gives the protein CASSNDRVSYEQYF.

This rearrangement joins TRBV4-1 to TRBJ1-1; maybe TRBD1 (6 bases). Trimming shortened V by 1 base and J by 3 bases, and 12 bases separated the two germline ends. Germline lookup yields CDR1 MGHRA and CDR2 YSYEKL. The CDR3 loop spans 15 amino acids. CDR3: CASSQGSAGDTEAFF. The CDR3 coding sequence is TGCGCCAGCAGCCAAGGAAGCGCAGGGGACACTGAAGCTTTCTTT.

This clonotype was recorded at least ten times. This chain joins TRBV5-1 and TRBJ1-1; weak D call: TRBD1 (5 bases). Trimming cost V 5 bases and J 8 bases, with 13 bases left between them. This CDR3 contains 12 residues. In germline, CDR1 is SGHRS, CDR2 YFSETQ. As DNA, the CDR3 is TGCGCCAGCAGATTTGAAACAGGAGAAGCTTTCTTT. It specifies CASRFETGEAFF.

Note on this clonotype: The junction departs from germline at one end; a sequencing error may be responsible. The chain recombines TRBV10-3 with TRBJ2-1, with 8 bases identical to TRBD2. CDR1 is ENHRY and CDR2 is SYGVKD in the germline V gene. This CDR3 comprises 14 residues. The CDR3 protein is CAFRGTREPNEQFF. The CDR3 region has the DNA TGTGCCTTCAGAGGGACTAGGGAGCCCAATGAGCAGTTCTTC.

This clonotype came up many times. The rearrangement joins TRBV28 to TRBJ2-2, with TRBD2 matching 10 bases. The CDR3 extends over 16 amino acids. The V gene's germline CDR1 is MDHEN and CDR2 SYDVKM. Trimming took 1 base from V and 6 from J; bases not matched to a gene: 5. CDR3 in DNA: TGTGCCAGCAGTTTATCGGTAGCGGGAGGACCCGGGGAGCTGTTTTTT. Amino acid sequence: CASSLSVAGGPGELFF.

This clonotype appeared many times. V is TRBV11-2 and J is TRBJ2-1; D not certain. This CDR3 contains 12 residues. Germline V gene lookup returns CDR1 SGHAT and CDR2 FQNNGV. V was cut by 0 bases and J by 7 bases, with 4 bases left in between. The CDR3 DNA sequence: TGTGCCAGCAGCTTAGAGGCGAATGAGCAGTTCTTC. It codes for CASSLEANEQFF. Using reference TRBV11-2 and TRBJ2-1 for the parts outside the CDR3, the full variable domain is EAGVAQSPRYKIIEKRQSVAFWCNPISGHATLYWYQQILGQGPKLLIQFQNNGVVDDSQLPKDRFSAERLKGVDSTLKIQPAKLEDSAVYLCASSLEANEQFFGPGTRLTVL.

The J gene is TRBJ2-2, the V gene TRBV7-2; 8 bases map to TRBD2. Germline CDR1 and CDR2: SGHTA and FQGNSA. This CDR3 has 17 residues. V shed 1 base, J shed 4 bases, and the junction held 8 bases outside the gene matches. DNA of the CDR3: TGTGCCAGCAGCTTAGTCGTGGGCAGCGGGAGCACCGGGGAGCTGTTTTTT. Translated, it gives CASSLVVGSGSTGELFF.